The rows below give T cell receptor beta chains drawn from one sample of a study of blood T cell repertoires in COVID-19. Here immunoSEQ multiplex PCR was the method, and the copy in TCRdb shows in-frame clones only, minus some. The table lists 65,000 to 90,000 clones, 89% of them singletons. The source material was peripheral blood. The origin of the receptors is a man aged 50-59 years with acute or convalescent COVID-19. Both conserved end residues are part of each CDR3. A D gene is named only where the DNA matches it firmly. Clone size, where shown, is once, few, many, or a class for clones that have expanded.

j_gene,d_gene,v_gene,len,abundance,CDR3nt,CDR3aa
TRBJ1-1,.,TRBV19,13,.,TGTGCCAGTAGTGCCTACAGGGAAACTGAAGCTTTCTTT,CASSAYRETEAFF
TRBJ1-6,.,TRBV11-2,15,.,TGTGCCAGCAGCTTCTCCACGGGATCCCAAGGGACCCTCCACTTT,CASSFSTGSQGTLHF
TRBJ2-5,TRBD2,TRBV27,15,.,TGTGCCAGCGGACGCCAAGCGGGGGGCGGTGAGACCCAGTACTTC,CASGRQAGGGETQYF
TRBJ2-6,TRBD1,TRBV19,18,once,TGTGCCAGTAGTATGACAACGGGACAGGGGAGTGGGGCCAACGTCCTGACTTTC,CASSMTTGQGSGANVLTF
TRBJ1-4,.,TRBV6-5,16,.,TGTGCCAGCAGTTACGGCTGGGGACTGACCAATGAAAAACTGTTTTTT,CASSYGWGLTNEKLFF
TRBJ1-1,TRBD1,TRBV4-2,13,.,TGTGCCAGCAGCCAAAATACAGGGACAGAGGCTTTCTTT,CASSQNTGTEAFF
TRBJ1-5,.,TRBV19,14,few,TGTGCCAGTAGTGGCGGACACTACAATCAGCCCCAGCATTTT,CASSGGHYNQPQHF
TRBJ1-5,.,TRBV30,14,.,TGTGCCTGGAGTGTAAATCAGGGAAATCAGCCCCAGCATTTT,CAWSVNQGNQPQHF
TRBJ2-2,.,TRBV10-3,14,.,TGTGCCATCAGTGATATATCTCGCGCCGGGGAGCTGTTTTTT,CAISDISRAGELFF
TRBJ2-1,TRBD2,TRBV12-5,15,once,TGTGCTAGTGGTTCGGGAGGGAGTGGGGACAATGAGCAGTTCTTC,CASGSGGSGDNEQFF
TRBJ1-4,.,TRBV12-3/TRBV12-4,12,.,TGTGCCAGCAGTTCGGAGGGGGAAAAACTGTTTTTT,CASSSEGEKLFF